The rows below give T cell receptor beta chains drawn from one sample of a study of identical twins. Each CDR3 protein gets one entry after TCRdb re-called the 5' RACE reads with MiXCR. This sample has some 200,000 distinct CDR3 sequences, with approximately 8.3% found just once. This sample also appeared in a second study, on yellow fever vaccine responses in identical twins.

The sequenced sample was memory (CD45RO+) T cells sorted from blood. These receptors were obtained from a woman aged 18-35 years in good health. Both conserved end residues are part of each CDR3. Each record gives: V gene, clone size, D gene, J gene, CDR3 DNA, CDR3 protein. A D gene is named only where the DNA matches it firmly. Clone sizes are given selectively: once, few, many, or a class where the clone is expanded.

V: TRBV18
size: -
D: TRBD1
J: TRBJ2-7
DNA: TGTGCCAGCTCTTGGGGACAGACCTACGAGCAGTACTTC
CDR3: CASSWGQTYEQYF

V: TRBV7-2
size: -
D: TRBD1
J: TRBJ2-1
DNA: TGTGCCAGCAGCTTAGTTTCCACAGGGGGAAATGAGCAGTTCTTC
CDR3: CASSLVSTGGNEQFF

V: TRBV4-2
size: -
D: TRBD1
J: TRBJ1-1
DNA: TGTGCCAGCAGCCGAACAGGGGTAAACACTGAAGCTTTCTTT
CDR3: CASSRTGVNTEAFF

V: TRBV12-3/TRBV12-4
size: -
D: -
J: TRBJ2-5
DNA: TGTGCCAGCAGTCAAGGGCCAGAGATCCAAGAGACCCAGTACTTC
CDR3: CASSQGPEIQETQYF

V: TRBV7-2
size: few
D: -
J: TRBJ2-5
DNA: TGTGCCAGCAGCGAGGACAGTTCCAAAGGGACCCAGTACTTC
CDR3: CASSEDSSKGTQYF

V: TRBV7-2
size: -
D: -
J: TRBJ2-1
DNA: TGTGCCAGCAGCTCAACAGACAACAACCCCAATGAGCAGTTCTTC
CDR3: CASSSTDNNPNEQFF

V: TRBV3-1
size: many
D: TRBD2
J: TRBJ2-7
DNA: TGTGCCAGCAGCCAAGTTCGAGGGAGGGGCTCCTACGAGCAGTACTTC
CDR3: CASSQVRGRGSYEQYF

V: TRBV20-1
size: -
D: TRBD2
J: TRBJ2-7
DNA: TGCAGTGCTAGGAGCGGGGGCTACTCCTACGAGCAGTACTTC
CDR3: CSARSGGYSYEQYF

V: TRBV30
size: -
D: TRBD1
J: TRBJ1-1
DNA: TGTGCCTGGAGTGTAGCCGGGACAGCGAACACTGAAGCTTTCTTT
CDR3: CAWSVAGTANTEAFF

V: TRBV11-2
size: few
D: -
J: TRBJ2-3
DNA: TGTGCCAGCACCGGGCCAGGGGCGACCACAGATACGCAGTATTTT
CDR3: CASTGPGATTDTQYF

V: TRBV5-6
size: many
D: -
J: TRBJ2-5
DNA: TGTGCCAGCAGCTATCCGAACTGGGAAGAGACCCAGTACTTC
CDR3: CASSYPNWEETQYF

V: TRBV28
size: few
D: -
J: TRBJ2-1
DNA: TGTGCCAGCAGTTTGGGGGGCGTACGGAATGAGCAGTTCTTC
CDR3: CASSLGGVRNEQFF

V: TRBV14
size: -
D: -
J: TRBJ2-7
DNA: TGTGCCAGCAGCCACCGAGAAAGGCCAGGCGAGCAGTACTTC
CDR3: CASSHRERPGEQYF

V: TRBV12-3/TRBV12-4
size: many
D: TRBD1
J: TRBJ1-5
DNA: TGTGCCAGCAGTTTAGGGACAGGGGTTTTAAGTCAGCCCCAGCATTTT
CDR3: CASSLGTGVLSQPQHF

V: TRBV20-1
size: few
D: -
J: TRBJ2-1
DNA: TGCAGTGCGGGTCACAGGGAACCCTACAATGAGCAGTTCTTC
CDR3: CSAGHREPYNEQFF

V: TRBV3-1
size: many
D: -
J: TRBJ1-1
DNA: TGTGCCAGCAGCCAAGCCGGGGTAAACACTGAAGCTTTCTTT
CDR3: CASSQAGVNTEAFF

V: TRBV13
size: -
D: TRBD1
J: TRBJ2-3
DNA: TGTGCCAGCAGCTTAGTCCGCGGACAGGGGAACACAGATACGCAGTATTTT
CDR3: CASSLVRGQGNTDTQYF

V: TRBV20-1
size: many
D: -
J: TRBJ2-5
DNA: TGCAGTGCTAGACCCCTAGCGGAGACCCAGTACTTC
CDR3: CSARPLAETQYF

V: TRBV18
size: many
D: TRBD1
J: TRBJ2-7
DNA: TGTGCCAGCTCGGGACAGGGTACTTACGAGCAGTACTTC
CDR3: CASSGQGTYEQYF

V: TRBV27
size: few
D: TRBD1
J: TRBJ1-1
DNA: TGTGCCAGCAGTTTAGGCGGACAGGGATGGAACACTGAAGCTTTCTTT
CDR3: CASSLGGQGWNTEAFF

V: TRBV7-2
size: many
D: TRBD1
J: TRBJ2-3
DNA: TGTGCCAGCAGGACAAAGGGGGCTCCCGATACGCAGTATTTT
CDR3: CASRTKGAPDTQYF

V: TRBV12-3/TRBV12-4
size: many
D: -
J: TRBJ1-2
DNA: TGTGCCAGCAGTTCACCTTACAGGGACTATGGCTACACCTTC
CDR3: CASSSPYRDYGYTF

V: TRBV7-6
size: many
D: TRBD1
J: TRBJ1-2
DNA: TGTGCCAGCAGCTCGGGACAGGGATATGGCTACACCTTC
CDR3: CASSSGQGYGYTF

V: TRBV20-1
size: -
D: TRBD2
J: TRBJ2-5
DNA: TGCAGTGCTAGAGAGTTCTCCGCGGGGGTGGGGACCCAGTACTTC
CDR3: CSAREFSAGVGTQYF

V: TRBV5-5
size: many
D: -
J: TRBJ2-1
DNA: TGTGCCAGCAGTCTTGACATTCGGGTAAAGGGGTACAATGAGCAGTTCTTC
CDR3: CASSLDIRVKGYNEQFF

V: TRBV12-3/TRBV12-4
size: -
D: -
J: TRBJ2-3
DNA: TGTGCCACCCAGTTTGGTTTAGCAGATACGCAGTATTTT
CDR3: CATQFGLADTQYF

V: TRBV7-9
size: -
D: TRBD2
J: TRBJ2-7
DNA: TGTGCCAGCAGCTTTACCGGGACTAGCGTTAGCGAGCAGTACTTC
CDR3: CASSFTGTSVSEQYF

V: TRBV27
size: -
D: -
J: TRBJ2-2
DNA: TGTGCCAGCAGTTTTTACGCAGCCGGGGAGCTGTTTTTT
CDR3: CASSFYAAGELFF

V: TRBV4-3
size: -
D: TRBD2
J: TRBJ2-7
DNA: TGCGCCAGCAGCCAAGGGGGGACTAGTAGTAACGAGCAGTACTTC
CDR3: CASSQGGTSSNEQYF

V: TRBV20-1
size: -
D: -
J: TRBJ2-2
DNA: TGCAGTGCTAGAGATTTGCGGGGGCAAGGCACCGGGGAGCTGTTTTTT
CDR3: CSARDLRGQGTGELFF

V: TRBV10-3
size: many
D: -
J: TRBJ2-7
DNA: TGTGCCTCGTCGGCAGATGCCTACGAGCAGTACTTC
CDR3: CASSADAYEQYF

V: TRBV10-2
size: many
D: TRBD2
J: TRBJ2-1
DNA: TGCGCCAGCAGTGAGTCGGTCAGCGGGAGAGGACTCTACAATGAGCAGTTCTTC
CDR3: CASSESVSGRGLYNEQFF

V: TRBV11-2
size: -
D: TRBD1
J: TRBJ1-2
DNA: TGTGCCAGCAGCCGAATTAGACCGGGACAGAGTTCTTTTGGTGGCTACACCTTC
CDR3: CASSRIRPGQSSFGGYTF

V: TRBV7-6
size: few
D: TRBD1
J: TRBJ1-2
DNA: TGTGCCAGCAGCTTGCGACAGGGAAAAGGTGGCTACACCTTC
CDR3: CASSLRQGKGGYTF

V: TRBV7-2
size: few
D: -
J: TRBJ2-1
DNA: TGTGCCAGCAGCTCACGAACAGGCTTAGGGGTGTTCTTC
CDR3: CASSSRTGLGVFF

V: TRBV20-1
size: -
D: -
J: TRBJ1-5
DNA: TGCAGTGCTGCGAGCTCGTGGATCGATAGCAATCAGCCCCAGCATTTT
CDR3: CSAASSWIDSNQPQHF

V: TRBV12-3/TRBV12-4
size: many
D: -
J: TRBJ2-2
DNA: TGTGCCAGCAGTTCATTCCAGGGCGGGGAGCTGTTTTTT
CDR3: CASSSFQGGELFF

V: TRBV4-3
size: -
D: TRBD1
J: TRBJ1-1
DNA: TGCGCCAGCAGCTTAAGTAACAGGGGGCAGGATGAAGCTTTCTTT
CDR3: CASSLSNRGQDEAFF

V: TRBV15
size: -
D: -
J: TRBJ2-2
DNA: TGTGCCACCAGCAGACCGACACTACAGAACACCGGGGAGCTGTTTTTT
CDR3: CATSRPTLQNTGELFF

V: TRBV20-1
size: many
D: -
J: TRBJ2-2
DNA: TGCAGTGCCCAGAATGCAGGGGAGGACACCGGGGAGCTGTTTTTT
CDR3: CSAQNAGEDTGELFF

V: TRBV12-3/TRBV12-4
size: few
D: -
J: TRBJ2-2
DNA: TGTGCCAGCAGCCTCAACCAGGGTGCGGGGACCGGGGAGCTGTTTTTT
CDR3: CASSLNQGAGTGELFF

V: TRBV6-5
size: -
D: TRBD1
J: TRBJ2-7
DNA: TGTGCCAGCAGGGGACAGGCCTACGAGCAGTACTTC
CDR3: CASRGQAYEQYF

V: TRBV14
size: many
D: -
J: TRBJ1-2
DNA: TGTGCCAGCAGCCAAGGGCAGTCTAACTATGGCTACACCTTC
CDR3: CASSQGQSNYGYTF

V: TRBV20-1
size: few
D: TRBD1
J: TRBJ2-7
DNA: TGCAGAGCTACAGGGGCTGGGTACGAGCAGTACTTC
CDR3: CRATGAGYEQYF

V: TRBV20-1
size: -
D: -
J: TRBJ1-5
DNA: TGCAGTGCCCAACAGCGGTATAGCAATCAGCCCCAGCATTTT
CDR3: CSAQQRYSNQPQHF

V: TRBV28
size: -
D: -
J: TRBJ2-2
DNA: TGTGCCAGCAGTTTAGGGGACCAGAACACCGGGGAGCTGTTTTTT
CDR3: CASSLGDQNTGELFF

V: TRBV14
size: many
D: -
J: TRBJ1-2
DNA: TGTGCCAGCAGCCAATTACCGGGCGGGGGCGCAGGTGGCTACACCTTC
CDR3: CASSQLPGGGAGGYTF

V: TRBV15
size: few
D: -
J: TRBJ2-1
DNA: TGTGCCACCAGCAGAACCCGGACGGAAAACAATGAGCAGTTCTTC
CDR3: CATSRTRTENNEQFF